The 29 T cell receptor beta chains below were found in one sample sequenced in a study of T cell responses to AZD1222 COVID-19 vaccine. Sequencing used immunoSEQ multiplex PCR; TCRdb keeps in-frame clones, though not all of them. The table has about 150,000 clones, about 85% seen once. The specimen comprised peripheral blood, sampled after recovery from COVID-19. The receptors here all came from an adult who had recovered from COVID-19.

The chain uses TRBV27 and TRBJ2-1; possible D gene TRBD2, 6 bases. Trimming took 2 bases from V and 8 from J, leaving 13 bases between them. Germline assignment: CDR1 MNHEY and CDR2 SMNVEV (reference sequence). The CDR3 loop spans 14 amino acids. CDR3 in amino acids: CASSLRAGSDEQFF. DNA of the CDR3: TGTGCCAGCAGTTTACGTGCGGGATCCGATGAGCAGTTCTTC.

This chain joins TRBV19 and TRBJ1-5; no reliable D call. Per germline, CDR1 LNHDA and CDR2 SQIVND (reference sequence). Trimming took off 1 base at V and 0 bases at J, with 10 bases between the two ends. CDR3 length equals 16 residues. The CDR3 loop is CASSIVRVLSNQPQHF. The DNA of the CDR3 is TGTGCCAGTAGTATAGTAAGGGTCCTTAGCAATCAGCCCCAGCATTTT.

Only one count was recorded for this clone. This chain's CDR3 is CASSRDDGTDTQYF. The CDR3 DNA sequence: TGTGCCAGCAGCCGCGACGACGGCACAGATACGCAGTATTTT. The chain employs TRBV7-3 and TRBJ2-3; no definite D call. The V gene lost 5 bases and the J gene lost 1 base, with 10 bases spanning the gap. The CDR3 contains 14 residues. Per the germline V gene, CDR1 is SGHTA and CDR2 is FQGTGA.

This clone was seen only once. This sequence joins TRBV18 and TRBJ1-6, with D perhaps matching TRBD1 (6 bases). Germline values: CDR1 KGHSH, CDR2 LQKENI. The CDR3 contains 15 residues. Trimming removed 5 bases from V and 7 bases from J, with 15 bases in between. The CDR3 reads CASSSKGVGNSPLHF. Here the CDR3 DNA reads TGTGCCAGCTCATCAAAGGGGGTTGGGAATTCACCCCTCCACTTT.

The chain links TRBV29-1 to TRBJ2-5; TRBD2 matches at 7 bases. Trimming took 6 bases from V and 1 from J; bases not matched to a gene: 2. Germline CDR1 SQVTM, CDR2 ANQGSEA. This CDR3 is 12 amino acids long. CDR3 DNA sequence: TGCAGCGTATCTAGCGGCCAAGAGACCCAGTACTTC. Protein sequence: CSVSSGQETQYF.

This clone appeared a single time. The chain links TRBV5-1 to TRBJ2-2; TRBD2 is a possible D gene (6 bases). The ends were cut back, 6 bases at V and 5 bases at J, with 17 bases in the middle. Germline CDR1 and CDR2: SGHRS and YFSETQ. This CDR3 is built from 15 residues. CDR3 residues: CASTPRGRGTGELFF. CDR3 DNA sequence: TGCGCCAGCACCCCGCGGGGTCGGGGGACCGGGGAGCTGTTTTTT.

J is TRBJ2-2 and V is TRBV5-1, with 7 bases fitting TRBD1. V shed 0 bases and J 2 bases; nucleotides not matched to a gene: 7. The length of the CDR3 is 17 residues. Germline loops: CDR1 SGHRS, CDR2 YFSETQ. Here the CDR3 DNA reads TGCGCCAGCAGCTTGGCCCCGACAGGGCCTAACACCGGGGAGCTGTTTTTT. Protein product: CASSLAPTGPNTGELFF.

The rearrangement uses TRBV10-3 and TRBJ2-7; 9 nucleotides agree with TRBD1. The germline gives CDR1 ENHRY, CDR2 SYGVKD. The CDR3 covers 13 residues. The junction had 2 bases not matched to a gene; V was cut back by 4 bases and J by 4 bases. DNA of the CDR3: TGTGCCATCAGTGGGGACAGGGAATACGAGCAGTACTTC. This codes for CAISGDREYEQYF.

This clone appeared a few times. The CDR3 region is CASSFLRKRAHEQYF. DNA for the CDR3: TGTGCCAGCAGTTTCCTCAGAAAGAGGGCCCACGAGCAGTACTTC. The rearrangement joins TRBV28 to TRBJ2-7; perhaps TRBD2 as D (5 bases). Germline CDR1 MDHEN, CDR2 SYDVKM. Trimming left V 3 bases short and J 5 bases short, with 17 bases between. This CDR3 is 15 amino acids long.

The table lists this clone with a count of one. This chain joins TRBV5-4 and TRBJ2-2; weak D call: TRBD2 (6 bases). V was trimmed by 2 bases and J by 1 base, leaving 9 bases between them. This CDR3 spans 15 amino acids. Germline assignment: CDR1 SGHNT and CDR2 YYREEE (reference sequence). The CDR3, as DNA: TGTGCCAGCAGCTTACTGGGACTGAACACCGGGGAGCTGTTTTTT. It codes for CASSLLGLNTGELFF.

This clone was picked up one time. This rearrangement joins TRBV7-9 to TRBJ2-2, with 8 bases that match TRBD1. The CDR3 has 14 residues. Germline V gene sequence: CDR1 SEHNR, CDR2 FQNEAQ (reference sequence). V shed 7 bases, J shed 6 bases, and the junction held 7 bases outside the gene matches. The CDR3 here is CASNRQGNPGELFF. The CDR3 DNA reads as TGTGCCAGCAACCGACAGGGGAATCCCGGGGAGCTGTTTTTT.

V and J are TRBV19 and TRBJ2-7; possible D gene TRBD1, 5 bases. This CDR3 comprises 12 residues. Trimming stripped 8 bases from V and 2 bases from J, with 10 bases between. CDR1 LNHDA and CDR2 SQIVND come from the germline V gene (reference sequence). Here the CDR3 reads CASGDRTYEQYF. The CDR3 nucleotides are TGTGCCAGTGGAGACAGAACCTACGAGCAGTACTTC.

The chain has TRBV2 and TRBJ2-6; TRBD1 agrees at 7 bases. Germline trimming cut 7 bases from V and 3 bases from J; bases unmatched to any gene: 3. From germline, CDR1 is SNHLY and CDR2 FYNNEI. The CDR3 spans 14 residues. The CDR3, as DNA: TGTGCCAGCAAGACAGGGTTTGGGGCCAACGTCCTGACTTTC. Its translation is CASKTGFGANVLTF. The complete variable domain, with remaining parts taken from reference TRBV2 and TRBJ2-6, reads EPEVTQTPSHQVTQMGQEVILRCVPISNHLYFYWYRQILGQKVEFLVSFYNNEISEKSEIFDDQFSVERPDGSNFTLKIRSTKLEDSAMYFCASKTGFGANVLTFGAGSRLTVL.

The genes are TRBV4-1 and TRBJ1-1, with D uncertain. The V end was cut by 2 bases, the J end by 3 bases, with 16 bases between. This CDR3 comprises 16 residues. Germline values: CDR1 MGHRA, CDR2 YSYEKL. The CDR3 sequence: CASSQSPRAVYTEAFF. CDR3 DNA: TGCGCCAGCAGCCAAAGCCCCCGGGCAGTCTACACTGAAGCTTTCTTT.

The rearrangement links TRBV20-1 to TRBJ2-3; D uncertain. The V gene's germline CDR1 is DFQATT and CDR2 SNEGSKA (reference sequence). The CDR3 consists of 14 residues. Trimming cost V 6 bases and J 6 bases, with 19 bases left between them. The CDR3: CSASPGERADTQYF. DNA of the CDR3: TGCAGTGCCAGTCCCGGAGAGAGAGCGGATACGCAGTATTTT.

V and J are TRBV3-1 (or the pseudogene TRBV3-2) and TRBJ1-2; 7 bases match TRBD1. Germline lookup yields CDR1 LGHDT and CDR2 YNNKEL (reference sequence). The CDR3 is 17 amino acids. V shed 0 bases, J shed 4 bases, and the junction held 11 bases outside the gene matches. CDR3 amino acids: CASSQDRRTGAVYGYTF. DNA of the CDR3: TGTGCCAGCAGCCAAGATCGGCGGACAGGAGCAGTCTATGGCTACACCTTC.

This clone was detected only once. V usage is TRBV19 and J usage is TRBJ2-1; 9 bases map to TRBD2. Germline CDR1 reads LNHDA; CDR2 reads SQIVND (reference sequence). The CDR3 length is 16 residues. The J segment lost 5 bases and the V segment lost 4 bases, leaving 9 bases of the junction unmatched. The CDR3 DNA sequence: TGTGCCAGTAGTACCCGGCGGACTAGCGTCAACAATGAGCAGTTCTTC. This codes for CASSTRRTSVNNEQFF. Looking up the rest from reference TRBV19 and TRBJ2-1 gives the full variable domain: DGGITQSPKYLFRKEGQNVTLSCEQNLNHDAMYWYRQDPGQGLRLIYYSQIVNDFQKGDIAEGYSVSREKKESFPLTVTSAQKNPTAFYLCASSTRRTSVNNEQFFGPGTRLTVL.

The rearrangement uses TRBV4-2 and TRBJ1-1; D gene unclear. CDR3 length: 14 amino acids. The ends were cut back, 7 bases at V and 7 bases at J, with 19 bases in the middle. The germline CDR1 and CDR2 sequences are LGHNA and YNFKEQ. The CDR3: CASTSDLRRYEAFF. The CDR3 nucleotides are TGTGCCAGCACCTCAGATTTGAGGAGGTATGAAGCTTTCTTT.

The J gene is TRBJ1-1, the V gene TRBV5-1; D is possibly TRBD1 (6 bases). V was cut by 0 bases and J by 4 bases, with 13 bases left in between. This CDR3 comprises 15 residues. The germline V gene encodes CDR1 SGHRS and CDR2 YFSETQ. This CDR3 is CASSLAQTQGTEAFF. In nucleotides, the CDR3 is TGCGCCAGCAGCTTGGCCCAGACACAGGGCACTGAAGCTTTCTTT.

A single count supports this clone. The chain employs TRBV3-1 (or the pseudogene TRBV3-2) and TRBJ2-5; D tentatively fits TRBD1 or TRBD2 (6 bases each). Trimming cost V 0 bases and J 4 bases, with 15 bases left between them. CDR1 is LGHDT, CDR2 YNNKEL, per germline (reference sequence). There are 16 residues in the CDR3. The CDR3 nucleotides are TGTGCCAGCAGCCAAGATAGGAAGGGGGGCGTAGAGACCCAGTACTTC. It encodes CASSQDRKGGVETQYF.

Only a few counts were recorded for this clone. J is TRBJ1-3 and V is TRBV19, with D perhaps TRBD1 (5 bases). With 5 bases removed from V and 2 bases from J, the gap between germline ends came to 13 bases. Germline V lookup: CDR1 LNHDA, CDR2 SQIVND (reference sequence). This CDR3 spans 15 amino acids. CDR3 sequence: CASSLQGSTGNTIYF. DNA for the CDR3: TGTGCCAGTAGTCTTCAGGGTTCAACTGGAAACACCATATATTTT.

This sequence joins TRBV28 and TRBJ1-1; possibly TRBD1 for D (5 bases). The V gene's germline CDR1 is MDHEN and CDR2 SYDVKM. CDR3 size: 14 residues. Trimming left V 3 bases short and J 2 bases short, with 10 bases between. CDR3 sequence (DNA): TGTGCCAGCAGTTTTTTGGGGCACAACACTGAAGCTTTCTTT. As protein: CASSFLGHNTEAFF.

The V and J genes are TRBV7-6 and TRBJ2-2; unclear D gene. The germline V gene has CDR1 SGHVS and CDR2 FNYEAQ. The CDR3 has 14 residues. V was pared by 5 bases and J by 4 bases, with 11 bases between. CDR3: CASSPSGPTGELFF. The CDR3 DNA is TGTGCCAGCAGCCCTAGTGGGCCCACCGGGGAGCTGTTTTTT.

The chain recombines TRBV3-1 (or the pseudogene TRBV3-2) with TRBJ2-3; no firm D call. Between the trimmed V and J ends, which lost 5 bases and 6 bases, there was a span of 6 bases. The CDR3 totals 11 residues. Per the germline V gene, CDR1 is LGHDT and CDR2 is YNNKEL (reference sequence). The CDR3 sequence: CASSFIDTQYF. As DNA, the CDR3 is TGTGCCAGCAGCTTTATCGATACGCAGTATTTT.

The chain combines TRBV28 with TRBJ1-5, with D perhaps matching TRBD1 (6 bases). Trimming shortened V by 3 bases and J by 7 bases, and 16 bases separated the two germline ends. This CDR3 has 15 residues. Germline V gives CDR1 MDHEN, CDR2 SYDVKM. DNA for the CDR3: TGTGCCAGCAGTTTGCTTTTGGGGGCTGGGCAGCCCCAGCATTTT. It encodes CASSLLLGAGQPQHF.

The V gene is TRBV25-1, the J gene TRBJ1-4; possibly TRBD1 for D (5 bases). CDR1 and CDR2 from the germline V gene are MGHDK and SYGVNS. The V gene lost 5 bases and the J gene lost 3 bases, with 10 bases spanning the gap. CDR3 length: 14 residues. CDR3 in amino acids: CASSNWGANEKLFF. The CDR3 DNA reads TGTGCCAGCAGTAACTGGGGGGCTAATGAAAAACTGTTTTTT.

This chain links TRBV4-3 with TRBJ2-7; tentative D call: TRBD2 (5 bases). The CDR3 has 14 amino acids. The V end lost 4 bases, the J end lost 3 bases, and 13 bases lay between the germline ends. From germline, CDR1 is LGHNA and CDR2 YSLEER. The CDR3: CASSPRETYYEQYF. In DNA form, the CDR3 reads TGCGCCAGCAGCCCAAGGGAGACATACTACGAGCAGTACTTC.

The rearrangement uses TRBV28 and TRBJ1-6; 10 bases map to TRBD1. The CDR3 is 15 amino acids. Germline assignment: CDR1 MDHEN and CDR2 SYDVKM. Trimming removed 5 bases from V and 5 bases from J; junction bases left unmatched: 3. The CDR3 DNA follows: TGTGCCAGCAGTGGGGGGACAGGGGATAATTCACCCCTCCACTTT. Amino acid sequence: CASSGGTGDNSPLHF. Full variable domain (rest looked up from reference TRBV28 and TRBJ1-6): DVKVTQSSRYLVKRTGEKVFLECVQDMDHENMFWYRQDPGLGLRLIYFSYDVKMKEKGDIPEGYSVSREKKERFSLILESASTNQTSMYLCASSGGTGDNSPLHFGNGTRLTVT.

In DNA form, the CDR3 reads TGTGCCAGCAGCGGTATTACGCCTAACTATGGCTACACCTTC. Its translation: CASSGITPNYGYTF. The gene calls are TRBV13 and TRBJ1-2, with no clear D. V lost 5 bases and J 0 bases, leaving 10 bases between the germline ends. Germline values: CDR1 PRHDT, CDR2 FYEKMQ (reference sequence). The CDR3 extends over 14 amino acids.